This T cell receptor (beta chain) was captured by sequencing in a study of blood T cell repertoires in COVID-19. Study in general: T cells, B-cell-depleted T cells, or PBMCs supplied cDNA or gDNA.

The data were produced by immunoSEQ multiplex PCR, yet TCRdb's version contains in-frame clones alone and is incomplete. The data hold hundreds of thousands of clones, with 80% to 90% observed a single time. Participants spanned ages about 18 to 90 years and resided in about two dozen US areas. Assignments of participants to cohorts depended upon their own reported clinical history. Recovered participants had two consecutive negative NP/OP PCR tests, healthcare professional clearance, or symptom resolution. The sample consisted of PBMCs or T cells enriched from blood (not recorded which). This TCR derives from a man younger than 30 who had recovered from COVID-19.

CDR3 nucleotides: TGTGCCAGCAACGAGCGGGGTACGAAAGAGACCCAGTACTTC. This gives the protein CASNERGTKETQYF. The rearrangement uses TRBV2 and TRBJ2-5; TRBD2 agrees at 7 bases. The CDR3 covers 14 residues. The ends lost 7 bases at V and 3 bases at J; junction bases unmatched: 8. Germline loops: CDR1 SNHLY, CDR2 FYNNEI. Looking up the rest from reference TRBV2 and TRBJ2-5 gives the full variable domain: EPEVTQTPSHQVTQMGQEVILRCVPISNHLYFYWYRQILGQKVEFLVSFYNNEISEKSEIFDDQFSVERPDGSNFTLKIRSTKLEDSAMYFCASNERGTKETQYFGPGTRLLVL.